The 5 T cell receptor beta chains below were found in one sample sequenced in a study of blood T cell repertoires in COVID-19. The table came from immunoSEQ multiplex PCR; TCRdb's copy has only in-frame clones and leaves some out. The profile shows around 300,000 clones, 85% to 90% of them singletons. The sequenced sample was peripheral blood. The receptors shown here come from a woman aged 25 to 39 with COVID-19, enrolled during active disease.

The V call is TRBV10-3, the J call TRBJ1-6, with D possibly matching TRBD1 (5 bases). This CDR3 region has 13 residues. The V gene lost 7 bases and the J gene lost 10 bases, with 14 bases spanning the gap. Germline V gives CDR1 ENHRY, CDR2 SYGVKD. The CDR3 loop is CAITVDSGSPLHF. CDR3 bases: TGTGCCATCACGGTGGATTCAGGGTCACCCCTCCACTTT.

The gene calls are TRBV27 and TRBJ1-4; 7 nucleotides line up with TRBD1. Unmatched junction bases numbered 2, after V lost 1 base and J lost 9 bases. This CDR3 has 13 residues. Germline lookup yields CDR1 MNHEY and CDR2 SMNVEV (reference sequence). CDR3 in amino acids: CASSLYRGQKLFF. The CDR3 region has the DNA TGTGCCAGCAGTTTATACAGGGGCCAAAAACTGTTTTTT.

This chain's CDR3 is CASLLERNTEAFF. For the CDR3, the DNA is TGTGCCAGCCTCCTAGAGAGGAACACTGAAGCTTTCTTT. The chain is built from TRBV6-5 and TRBJ1-1; D remains ambiguous. Deletions cut 8 bases from V and 1 base from J, with 11 bases between. The germline gives CDR1 MNHEY, CDR2 SVGAGI. The CDR3 spans 13 residues.

The chain combines TRBV15 with TRBJ2-3; 7 nucleotides line up with TRBD2. Germline CDR1 LNHNV, CDR2 YYDKDF (reference sequence). This CDR3 is built from 16 residues. After removal of 3 bases from V and 2 bases from J, the junction contained 8 bases not matched to a gene. The CDR3 bases are TGTGCCACCAGCAGTTTTACGGGAGGATTCACAGATACGCAGTATTTT. Translation gives CATSSFTGGFTDTQYF.

J is TRBJ1-2 and V is TRBV7-2; TRBD1 agrees at 10 bases. Germline CDR1 reads SGHTA; CDR2 reads FQGNSA. With V trimmed by 1 base and J by 4 bases, 9 bases remained unmatched. CDR3 length equals 17 residues. The CDR3 DNA is TGTGCCAGCAGCTTAGGGGGGACAGGGGCTACCCTCTATGGCTACACCTTC. Protein sequence: CASSLGGTGATLYGYTF.